What follows is one TCR beta chain and its context. Its matching antigen is unknown. PCR used 60 Vbeta primers and 13 Jbeta primers. TCRdb's table, derived via immunoSEQ multiplex PCR, lists solely in-frame clones and lacks some. The table has 100,000 to 150,000 clones, over 65% seen once. These data originate in a study of cytomegalovirus exposure and HLA in healthy donors. The wider study: From HLA-typed donors, an early data release held some 80 million unique TCRs.

The study's findings and limits: Follow-up analysis found HLA locus-dependent TCR association rates, highest for DRB1 and lowest for HLA-C.

The sequence came from a female donor in good health and CMV-seropositive. Sequenced input: PBMCs.

The CDR3 DNA sequence: TGTGCCAGCAGCGTAGAGGGGATCTATGGCTACACCTTC. As protein: CASSVEGIYGYTF. The genes are TRBV9 and TRBJ1-2; a weak D match, TRBD1 (5 bases). The germline gives CDR1 SGDLS, CDR2 YYNGEE. The CDR3 runs to 13 residues. V lost 0 bases and J 4 bases, leaving 7 bases between the germline ends. Complete variable domain (other parts from reference TRBV9 and TRBJ1-2): DSGVTQTPKHLITATGQRVTLRCSPRSGDLSVYWYQQSLDQGLQFLIQYYNGEERAKGNILERFSAQQFPDLHSELNLSSLELGDSALYFCASSVEGIYGYTFGSGTRLTVV.